This entry describes one T cell receptor beta chain. Germline V gene data show CDR1 as MNHNS and CDR2 as SASEGT. Losses at the gene ends were 2 bases for V and 1 base for J; bases not matched to a gene: 2. This CDR3 comprises 15 residues. The data belong to a study of blood T cell repertoires in COVID-19. At the level of the study: The cDNA or gDNA used as material had been derived from T cells, B-cell-depleted T cells, or PBMCs.

Per the original data handling: Amplification of reference gene primers provided the estimated nucleated cell counts. Assay used: immunoSEQ multiplex PCR; TCRdb lists only in-frame clones, some missing. V and J calls and clone size are as listed in that table; D and trimming were resolved from the DNA. The table includes about 240,000 clones, more than 85% detected once. The clonotype originates from a woman in her 70s with active or convalescent COVID-19. The chain combines TRBV6-1 with TRBJ1-1; 9 bases agree with TRBD1. Sequencing input: peripheral blood. CDR3 amino acids: CASSEMDRGNTEAFF. CDR3 DNA sequence: TGTGCCAGCAGTGAAATGGACAGGGGGAACACTGAAGCTTTCTTT.